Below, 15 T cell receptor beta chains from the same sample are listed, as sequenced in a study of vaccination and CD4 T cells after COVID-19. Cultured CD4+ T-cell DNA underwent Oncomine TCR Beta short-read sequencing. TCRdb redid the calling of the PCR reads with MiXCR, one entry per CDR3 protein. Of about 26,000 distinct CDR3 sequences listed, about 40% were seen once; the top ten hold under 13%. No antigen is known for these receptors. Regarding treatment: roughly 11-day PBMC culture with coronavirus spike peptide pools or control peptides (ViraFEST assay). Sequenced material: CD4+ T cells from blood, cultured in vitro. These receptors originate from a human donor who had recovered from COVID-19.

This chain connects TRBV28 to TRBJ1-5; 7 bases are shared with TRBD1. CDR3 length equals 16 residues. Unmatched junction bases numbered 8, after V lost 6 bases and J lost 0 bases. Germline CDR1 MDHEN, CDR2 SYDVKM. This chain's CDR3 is CASRLGTVPSNQPQHF. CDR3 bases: TGTGCCAGCAGACTAGGGACAGTGCCTAGCAATCAGCCCCAGCATTTT.

The CDR3 sequence is CASSESDRARSYEQYF. In DNA, the CDR3 is TGTGCCAGCAGTGAATCCGACAGGGCGAGGTCCTACGAGCAGTACTTC. V and J are TRBV25-1 and TRBJ2-7, with 7 bases that match TRBD1. Germline CDR1 and CDR2: MGHDK and SYGVNS. This CDR3 is built from 16 residues. The V segment lost 1 base and the J segment 1 base; nucleotides outside the gene matches: 7.

The CDR3 region has the DNA TGCAGTGCTAGAGAACCCAGGGCCCCGGATACGCAGTATTTT. It encodes CSAREPRAPDTQYF. This chain links TRBV20-1 with TRBJ2-3; D is possibly TRBD1 (5 bases). Trimming left V 0 bases short and J 6 bases short, with 13 bases between. The CDR3 extends over 14 amino acids. Germline CDR1 DFQATT, CDR2 SNEGSKA (reference sequence).

The CDR3 DNA reads as TGTGCCAGCAGCCACTCGGGTGGCCAGCCCCAGCATTTT. Protein product: CASSHSGGQPQHF. The chain recombines TRBV7-9 with TRBJ1-5, with no clear D. CDR1 is SEHNR, CDR2 FQNEAQ, per germline (reference sequence). V dropped 5 bases and J dropped 7 bases, with 12 bases sitting between them. The CDR3 consists of 13 residues. The full variable domain, in which reference TRBV7-9 and TRBJ1-5 provide the parts outside the CDR3, is DTGVSQNPRHKITKRGQNVTFRCDPISEHNRLYWYRQTLGQGPEFLTYFQNEAQLEKSRLLSDRFSAERPKGSFSTLEIQRTEQGDSAMYLCASSHSGGQPQHFGDGTRLSIL.

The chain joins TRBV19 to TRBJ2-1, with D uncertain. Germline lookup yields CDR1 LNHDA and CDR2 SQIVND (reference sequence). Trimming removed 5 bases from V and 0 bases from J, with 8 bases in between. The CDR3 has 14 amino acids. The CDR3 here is CASSPVGSYNEQFF. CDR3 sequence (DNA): TGTGCCAGTAGTCCAGTAGGCTCCTACAATGAGCAGTTCTTC.

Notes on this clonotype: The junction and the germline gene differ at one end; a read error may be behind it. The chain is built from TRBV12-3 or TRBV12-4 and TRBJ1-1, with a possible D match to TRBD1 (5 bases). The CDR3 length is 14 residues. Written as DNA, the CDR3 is TGTGCCAGCAGATTAGACAGATCGAACACTGAAGCTTTCTTT. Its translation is CASRLDRSNTEAFF.

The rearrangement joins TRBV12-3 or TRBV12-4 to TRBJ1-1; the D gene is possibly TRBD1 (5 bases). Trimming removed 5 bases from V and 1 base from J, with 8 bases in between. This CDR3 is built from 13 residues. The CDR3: CASSPGGNTEAFF. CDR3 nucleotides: TGTGCCAGCAGTCCGGGGGGGAACACTGAAGCTTTCTTT.

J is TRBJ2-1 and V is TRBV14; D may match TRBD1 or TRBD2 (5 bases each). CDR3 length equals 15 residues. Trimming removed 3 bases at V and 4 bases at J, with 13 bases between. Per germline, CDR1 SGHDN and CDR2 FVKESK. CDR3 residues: CASSHPGTSYNEQFF. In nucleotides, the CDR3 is TGTGCCAGCAGCCACCCCGGGACCTCTTACAATGAGCAGTTCTTC.

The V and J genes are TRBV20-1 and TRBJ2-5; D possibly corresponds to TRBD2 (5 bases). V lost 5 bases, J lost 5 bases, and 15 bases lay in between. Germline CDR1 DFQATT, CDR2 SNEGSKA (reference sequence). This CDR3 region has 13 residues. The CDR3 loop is CSADTSRGETQYF. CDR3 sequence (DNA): TGCAGTGCTGACACCTCGAGAGGGGAGACCCAGTACTTC.

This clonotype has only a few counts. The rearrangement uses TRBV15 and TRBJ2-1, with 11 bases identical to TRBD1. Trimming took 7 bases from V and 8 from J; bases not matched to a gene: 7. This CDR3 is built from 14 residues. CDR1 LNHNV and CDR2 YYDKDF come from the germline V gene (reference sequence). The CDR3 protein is CATNHGDRGDEQFF. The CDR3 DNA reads TGTGCCACCAACCACGGGGACAGGGGGGATGAGCAGTTCTTC.

The CDR3 DNA is TGTGCCAGTAGTACGGACCGAAGTAATCTGCGGGCCCAGCATTTT. Translation: CASSTDRSNLRAQHF. The V call is TRBV19, the J call TRBJ1-5; D is ambiguous. The germline CDR1 and CDR2 sequences are LNHDA and SQIVND (reference sequence). V was cut by 4 bases and J by 11 bases, with 21 bases left in between. There are 15 residues in the CDR3.

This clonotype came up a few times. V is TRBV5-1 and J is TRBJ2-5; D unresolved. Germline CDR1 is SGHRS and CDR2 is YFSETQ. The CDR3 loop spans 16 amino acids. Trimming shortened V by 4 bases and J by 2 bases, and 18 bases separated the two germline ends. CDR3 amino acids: CASSPPQGNGQETQYF. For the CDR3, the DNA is TGCGCCAGCAGCCCCCCACAAGGGAATGGGCAAGAGACCCAGTACTTC.

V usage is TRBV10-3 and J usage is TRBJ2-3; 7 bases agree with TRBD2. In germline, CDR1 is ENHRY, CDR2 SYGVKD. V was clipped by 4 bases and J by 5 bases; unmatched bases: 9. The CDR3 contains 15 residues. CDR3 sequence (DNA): TGTGCCATCAGTGCAGGGACTACTCCTCTAGATACGCAGTATTTT. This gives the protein CAISAGTTPLDTQYF.

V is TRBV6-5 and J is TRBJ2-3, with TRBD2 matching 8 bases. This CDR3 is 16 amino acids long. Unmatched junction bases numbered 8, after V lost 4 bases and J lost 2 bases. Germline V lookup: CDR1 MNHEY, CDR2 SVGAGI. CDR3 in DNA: TGTGCCAGCAGTTCCATTCTAGCGGGTGTCACAGATACGCAGTATTTT. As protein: CASSSILAGVTDTQYF.

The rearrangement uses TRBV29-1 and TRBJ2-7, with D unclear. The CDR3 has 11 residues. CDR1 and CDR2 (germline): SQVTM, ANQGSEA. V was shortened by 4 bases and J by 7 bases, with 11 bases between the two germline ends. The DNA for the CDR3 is TGCAGCGTTGGGGGAATGGTGGAGCAGTACTTC. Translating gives CSVGGMVEQYF.